A single sample is the source of the 8 T cell receptor beta chains below, sequenced in a study of blood T cell repertoires in COVID-19. Sequencing was performed with immunoSEQ multiplex PCR; in TCRdb, only in-frame clones are kept and a portion is missing. Found here are under 300,000 clones, 75% to 90% of them singletons; the top ten hold about 4.5%. Sequenced sample: peripheral blood. The source is a man between 60 and 70 years old who had recovered from COVID-19.

The chain is built from TRBV30 and TRBJ2-1; 7 nucleotides align to TRBD2. Germline CDR1 is GTSNPN and CDR2 is SVGIG (reference sequence). This CDR3 comprises 14 residues. J lost 3 bases, V lost 3 bases, and 5 bases had no gene match. CDR3 sequence (DNA): TGTGCCTGGAGGGCTAGCGGATACTACAATGAGCAGTTCTTC. Amino acids: CAWRASGYYNEQFF. Together with reference TRBV30 and TRBJ2-1, the CDR3 gives the full variable domain: SQTIHQWPATLVQPVGSPLSLECTVEGTSNPNLYWYRQAAGRGLQLLFYSVGIGQISSEVPQNLSASRPQDRQFILSSKKLLLSDSGFYLCAWRASGYYNEQFFGPGTRLTVL.

The V and J genes are TRBV5-5 and TRBJ1-2; a possible D gene is TRBD1 (5 bases). The V gene lost 4 bases and the J gene lost 5 bases, with 9 bases spanning the gap. Germline V gives CDR1 SGHKS, CDR2 YYEKEE (reference sequence). The CDR3 consists of 12 residues. CDR3 amino acids: CASSAGVYGYTF. The CDR3 nucleotides read TGTGCCAGCAGCGCGGGGGTTTATGGCTACACCTTC.

The chain recombines TRBV5-1 with TRBJ2-1; 10 bases fit TRBD1. The V gene end was trimmed by 3 bases and the J gene end by 8 bases; junction bases not matched to a gene: 11. In germline, CDR1 is SGHRS, CDR2 YFSETQ. This CDR3 region has 16 residues. The CDR3 region is CASSSLGQGWSDEQFF. The CDR3 DNA reads as TGCGCCAGCAGCTCCTTGGGACAGGGGTGGTCGGATGAGCAGTTCTTC. Looking up the rest from reference TRBV5-1 and TRBJ2-1 gives the full variable domain: KAGVTQTPRYLIKTRGQQVTLSCSPISGHRSVSWYQQTPGQGLQFLFEYFSETQRNKGNFPGRFSGRQFSNSRSEMNVSTLELGDSALYLCASSSLGQGWSDEQFFGPGTRLTVL.

V is TRBV6-5 and J is TRBJ2-7, with 7 positions matching TRBD1. Unmatched junction bases numbered 3, after V lost 10 bases and J lost 0 bases. Germline values: CDR1 MNHEY, CDR2 SVGAGI. CDR3 length: 12 residues. DNA for the CDR3: TGTGCCACCCGACAGGGCTCCTACGAGCAGTACTTC. Its translation: CATRQGSYEQYF.

In its sample, this clone was seen once. The CDR3 loop is CASSLGSINYGYTF. Written as DNA, the CDR3 is TGTGCCAGCAGCTTAGGAAGCATTAACTATGGCTACACCTTC. The chain is built from TRBV13 and TRBJ1-2, with D unclear. Trimming pared 0 bases from V and 1 base from J, leaving 6 bases between. CDR1 and CDR2 from the germline V gene are PRHDT and FYEKMQ (reference sequence). The CDR3 runs to 14 residues.

The chain combines TRBV11-3 with TRBJ2-1; the match to TRBD1 covers 8 bases. The CDR3 is made up of 16 amino acids. Looked up from germline, CDR1 is SGHNT and CDR2 is YENEEA. V shed 1 base and J 9 bases; nucleotides not matched to a gene: 11. This CDR3 reads CASSLGIGQGSFEQFF. Here the CDR3 DNA reads TGTGCCAGCAGCTTAGGAATAGGACAGGGCTCTTTTGAGCAGTTCTTC.

This sequence joins TRBV5-1 and TRBJ2-7; 13 nucleotides line up with TRBD2. Unmatched junction bases numbered 5, after V lost 4 bases and J lost 4 bases. This CDR3 has 15 residues. Germline assignment: CDR1 SGHRS and CDR2 YFSETQ. CDR3 in DNA: TGCGCCAGCAGCCTAGGACTAGCGGGAGTGTACGAGCAGTACTTC. This gives the protein CASSLGLAGVYEQYF.

This clone was recorded once. The V and J genes are TRBV6-5 and TRBJ2-7, with 11 bases aligning to TRBD2. The CDR3 contains 15 residues. The V and J ends lost 6 bases and 2 bases, in that order; junction bases with no gene match: 6. CDR1 is MNHEY, CDR2 SVGAGI, per germline. The CDR3 is CASRRGTSGAYEQYF. The CDR3 DNA sequence: TGTGCCAGCAGAAGGGGGACTAGCGGTGCCTACGAGCAGTACTTC.